This record covers a single T cell receptor (beta chain). This entry comes from a study of blood T cell repertoires in COVID-19. Study summary: Samples representing acute and convalescent COVID-19 were sourced from the United States, Italy and Spain. Sources were T cells, B-cell-depleted T cells, or PBMCs; the material itself was cDNA or gDNA.

Methods used by the authors: Reference gene primer amplification in the assay estimated nucleated cell counts. The assay was immunoSEQ multiplex PCR, and TCRdb's table has in-frame clones only and misses some. V and J calls and clone size come straight from that table; D and trimming were deduced from the DNA. The data contain about 240,000 clones, 84% of them singletons. The clonotype originates from a man aged 45 to 65 with acute or convalescent COVID-19. Specimen: peripheral blood.

CDR3 nucleotide sequence: TGTGCCAGCAGGAAAAGGGAGGGGCCGCGGTGGGAGACCCAGTACTTC. Translated: CASRKREGPRWETQYF. The V and J genes are TRBV3-1 (or the pseudogene TRBV3-2) and TRBJ2-5; the match to TRBD2 covers 7 bases. Per germline, CDR1 LGHDT and CDR2 YNNKEL (reference sequence). The V gene end was trimmed by 6 bases and the J gene end by 5 bases; junction bases not matched to a gene: 15. The CDR3 is 16 residues long.